This is a list of T cell receptor beta chains from one sample in a study of radiotherapy plus CTLA-4 blockade in lung cancer. Produced via immunoSEQ multiplex PCR; TCRdb's table is partial and in-frame only. The data hold just over 60,000 clones, with around three quarters observed a single time. Material: peripheral blood, obtained from a patient treated with radiotherapy plus ipilimumab. These receptors originate from a human donor with non-small cell lung cancer who had a complete response to radiotherapy plus ipilimumab. Each CDR3 is given with its conserved first and last residue. D genes are given only for firm matches.

. | 14 | TRBJ1-2 | TRBV30 | CAWSVHGVDYGYTF
. | 16 | TRBJ1-1 | TRBV4-3 | CASSQGGLGVNTEAFF
TRBD1 | 16 | TRBJ1-2 | TRBV18 | CASSPVGTGTNYGYTF
. | 15 | TRBJ2-2 | TRBV6-5 | CASSNTGVGAGELFF
. | 16 | TRBJ2-2 | TRBV19 | CASSRSRATNTGELFF
. | 20 | TRBJ2-2 | TRBV30 | CAWSVQSDSVNLANTGELFF
. | 18 | TRBJ2-3 | TRBV5-1 | CASSSLGEAGPFTDTQYF
TRBD2 | 15 | TRBJ2-1 | TRBV7-2 | CASSPQAGGLDEQFF
. | 15 | TRBJ2-2 | TRBV10-3 | CAITRGPGDTGELFF
. | 15 | TRBJ2-3 | TRBV7-9 | CASSGLWGGADTQYF